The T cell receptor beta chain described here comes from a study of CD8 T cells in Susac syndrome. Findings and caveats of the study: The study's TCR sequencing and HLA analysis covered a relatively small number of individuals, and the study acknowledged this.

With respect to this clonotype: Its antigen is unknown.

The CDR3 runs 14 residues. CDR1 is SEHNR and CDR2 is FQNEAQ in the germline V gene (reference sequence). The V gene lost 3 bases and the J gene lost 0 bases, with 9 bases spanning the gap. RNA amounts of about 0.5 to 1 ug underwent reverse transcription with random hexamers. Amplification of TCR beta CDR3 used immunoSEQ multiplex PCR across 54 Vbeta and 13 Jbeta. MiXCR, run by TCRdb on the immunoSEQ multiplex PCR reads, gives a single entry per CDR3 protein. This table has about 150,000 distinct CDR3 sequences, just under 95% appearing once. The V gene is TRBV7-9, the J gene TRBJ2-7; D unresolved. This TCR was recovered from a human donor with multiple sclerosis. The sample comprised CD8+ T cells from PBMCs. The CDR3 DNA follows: TGTGCCAGCAGCTTTTCGACCTTCTCCTACGAGCAGTACTTC. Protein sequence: CASSFSTFSYEQYF.